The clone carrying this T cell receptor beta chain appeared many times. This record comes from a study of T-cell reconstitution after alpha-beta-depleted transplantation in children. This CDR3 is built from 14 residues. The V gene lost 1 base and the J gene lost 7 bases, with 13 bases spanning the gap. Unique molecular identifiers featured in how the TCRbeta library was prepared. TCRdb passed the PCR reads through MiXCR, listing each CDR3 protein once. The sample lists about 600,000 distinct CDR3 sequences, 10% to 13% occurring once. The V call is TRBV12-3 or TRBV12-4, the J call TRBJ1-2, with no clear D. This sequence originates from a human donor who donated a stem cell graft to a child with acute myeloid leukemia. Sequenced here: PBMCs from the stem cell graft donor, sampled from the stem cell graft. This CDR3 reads CASSLVGRMAGYTF. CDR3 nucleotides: TGTGCCAGCAGTTTAGTGGGCAGGATGGCTGGCTACACCTTC.